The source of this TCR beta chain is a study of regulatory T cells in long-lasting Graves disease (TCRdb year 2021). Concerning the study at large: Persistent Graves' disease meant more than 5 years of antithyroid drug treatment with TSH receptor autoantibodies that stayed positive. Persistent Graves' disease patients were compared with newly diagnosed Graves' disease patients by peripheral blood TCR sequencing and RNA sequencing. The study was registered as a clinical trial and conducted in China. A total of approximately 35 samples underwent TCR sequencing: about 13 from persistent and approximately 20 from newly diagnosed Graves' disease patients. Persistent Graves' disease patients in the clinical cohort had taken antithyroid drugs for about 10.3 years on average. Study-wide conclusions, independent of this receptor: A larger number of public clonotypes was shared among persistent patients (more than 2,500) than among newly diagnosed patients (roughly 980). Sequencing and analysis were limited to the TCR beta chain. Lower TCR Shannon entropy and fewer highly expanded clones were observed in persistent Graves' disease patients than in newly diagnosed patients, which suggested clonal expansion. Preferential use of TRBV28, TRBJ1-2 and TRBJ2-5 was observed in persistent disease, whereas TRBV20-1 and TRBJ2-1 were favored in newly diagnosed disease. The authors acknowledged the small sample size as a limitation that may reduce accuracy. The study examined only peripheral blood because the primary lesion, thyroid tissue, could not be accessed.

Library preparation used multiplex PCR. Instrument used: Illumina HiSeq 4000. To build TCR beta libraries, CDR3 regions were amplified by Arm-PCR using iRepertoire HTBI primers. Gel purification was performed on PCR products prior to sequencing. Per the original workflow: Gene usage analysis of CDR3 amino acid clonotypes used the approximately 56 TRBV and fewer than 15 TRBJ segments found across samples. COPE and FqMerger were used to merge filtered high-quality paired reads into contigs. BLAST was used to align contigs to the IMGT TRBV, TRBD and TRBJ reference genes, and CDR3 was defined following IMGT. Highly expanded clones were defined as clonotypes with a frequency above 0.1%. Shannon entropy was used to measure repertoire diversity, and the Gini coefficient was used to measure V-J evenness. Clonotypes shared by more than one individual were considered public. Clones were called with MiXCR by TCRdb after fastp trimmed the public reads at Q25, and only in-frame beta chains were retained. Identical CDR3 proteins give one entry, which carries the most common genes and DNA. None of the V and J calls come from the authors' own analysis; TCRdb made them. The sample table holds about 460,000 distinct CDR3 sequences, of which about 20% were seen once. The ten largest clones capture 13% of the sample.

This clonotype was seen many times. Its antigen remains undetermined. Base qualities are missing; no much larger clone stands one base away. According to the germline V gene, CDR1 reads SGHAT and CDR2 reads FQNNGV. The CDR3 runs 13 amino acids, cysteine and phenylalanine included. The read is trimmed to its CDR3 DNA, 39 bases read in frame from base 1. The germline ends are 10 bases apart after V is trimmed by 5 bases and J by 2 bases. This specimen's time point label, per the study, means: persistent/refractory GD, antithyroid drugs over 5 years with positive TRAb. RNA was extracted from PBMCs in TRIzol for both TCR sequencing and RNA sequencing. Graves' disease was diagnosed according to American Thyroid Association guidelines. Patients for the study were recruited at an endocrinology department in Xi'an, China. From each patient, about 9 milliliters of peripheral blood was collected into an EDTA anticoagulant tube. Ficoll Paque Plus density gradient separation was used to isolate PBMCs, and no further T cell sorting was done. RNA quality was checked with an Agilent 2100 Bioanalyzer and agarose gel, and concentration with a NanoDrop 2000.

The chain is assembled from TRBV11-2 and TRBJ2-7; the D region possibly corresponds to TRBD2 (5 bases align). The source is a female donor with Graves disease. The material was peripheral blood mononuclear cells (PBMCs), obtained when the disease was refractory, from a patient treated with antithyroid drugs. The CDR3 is CASSGEPPYEQYF. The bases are TGTGCCAGCAGCGGGGAGCCACCCTACGAGCAGTACTTC.